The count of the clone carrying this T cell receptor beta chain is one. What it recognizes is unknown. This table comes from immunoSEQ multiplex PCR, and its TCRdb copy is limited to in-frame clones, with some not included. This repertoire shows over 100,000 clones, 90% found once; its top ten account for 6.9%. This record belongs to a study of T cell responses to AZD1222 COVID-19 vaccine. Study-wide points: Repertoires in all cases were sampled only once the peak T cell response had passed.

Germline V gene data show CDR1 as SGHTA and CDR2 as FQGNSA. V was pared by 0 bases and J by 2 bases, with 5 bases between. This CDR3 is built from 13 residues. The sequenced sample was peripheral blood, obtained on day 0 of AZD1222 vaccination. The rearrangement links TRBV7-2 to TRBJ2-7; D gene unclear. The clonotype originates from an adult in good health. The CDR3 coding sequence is TGTGCCAGCAGCTTAGCGCGCACCTACGAGCAGTACTTC. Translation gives CASSLARTYEQYF.